The 11 T cell receptor beta chains reported below all come from one sample, sequenced in a study of identical twins. TCRdb itself ran the 5' RACE reads through MiXCR, one entry per CDR3 protein. Among approximately 670,000 distinct CDR3 sequences listed, less than 7% were seen once. Specimen: naive T cells sorted from blood. All receptors come from a man younger than 35 in good health.

Many counts were recorded for this clonotype. This sequence joins TRBV3-1 and TRBJ2-1; no clear D. CDR3 length: 13 residues. The germline CDR1 and CDR2 sequences are LGHDT and YNNKEL (reference sequence). Trimming took 0 bases from V and 5 from J, leaving 5 bases between them. The CDR3 nucleotides are TGTGCCAGCAGCCAAGACCACAACAATGAGCAGTTCTTC. It translates to CASSQDHNNEQFF.

J is TRBJ2-6 and V is TRBV5-1, with D uncertain. Trimming left V 2 bases short and J 0 bases short, with 9 bases between. The CDR3 length is 16 residues. Germline CDR1 reads SGHRS; CDR2 reads YFSETQ. This chain's CDR3 is CASSFPVLSGANVLTF. DNA of the CDR3: TGCGCCAGCAGCTTCCCGGTACTCTCTGGGGCCAACGTCCTGACTTTC.

This clonotype was detected many times. The rearrangement joins TRBV29-1 to TRBJ2-3; TRBD2 matches 10 bases. The V segment lost 5 bases and the J segment 4 bases; nucleotides outside the gene matches: 6. The CDR3 contains 14 residues. Germline CDR1 and CDR2: SQVTM and ANQGSEA. CDR3 nucleotide sequence: TGCAGCGTTCCTAGCGGGAGTAAAGCAGATACGCAGTATTTT. This codes for CSVPSGSKADTQYF.

This clonotype was recorded at least ten times. V gene TRBV29-1 combines with J gene TRBJ2-1; no clear D. The V gene lost 4 bases and the J gene lost 6 bases, with 7 bases spanning the gap. CDR1 and CDR2 (germline): SQVTM, ANQGSEA. The CDR3 has 11 residues. The chain's CDR3 is CSVAPGNEQFF. Written as DNA, the CDR3 is TGCAGCGTTGCACCAGGCAATGAGCAGTTCTTC.

The CDR3 is CASSLVKLRTSVTDTQYF. Here the CDR3 DNA reads TGTGCCAGCAGCTTAGTAAAGCTTAGGACTAGTGTCACCGATACGCAGTATTTT. This chain uses TRBV11-2 with TRBJ2-3; 7 bases line up with TRBD2. V shed 1 base, J shed 6 bases, and the junction held 16 bases outside the gene matches. This CDR3 comprises 18 residues. The germline gives CDR1 SGHAT, CDR2 FQNNGV.

At least ten counts were recorded for this clonotype. This chain links TRBV12-3 or TRBV12-4 with TRBJ2-3, with D unresolved. The CDR3 consists of 11 residues. Trimming pared 11 bases from V and 3 bases from J, leaving 9 bases between. For the CDR3, the DNA is TGTGCCTCGGGTTGGACAGATACGCAGTATTTT. Translated: CASGWTDTQYF.

The chain recombines TRBV2 with TRBJ2-1; 7 bases align to TRBD1. Germline lookup yields CDR1 SNHLY and CDR2 FYNNEI. V was clipped by 4 bases and J by 0 bases; unmatched bases: 6. This CDR3 spans 16 amino acids. This chain's CDR3 is CASSGAGTVSYNEQFF. The CDR3 DNA is TGTGCCAGCAGTGGAGCCGGGACAGTCTCCTACAATGAGCAGTTCTTC.

This clonotype was observed at least ten times. The chain joins TRBV5-1 to TRBJ2-1; TRBD2 matches at 10 bases. Germline CDR1 is SGHRS and CDR2 is YFSETQ. The CDR3 has 12 residues. The V segment lost 5 bases and the J segment 9 bases; nucleotides outside the gene matches: 2. The CDR3 sequence: CASRLAGAEQFF. The DNA for the CDR3 is TGCGCCAGCAGGCTAGCGGGAGCTGAGCAGTTCTTC.

The chain has TRBV6-2 or TRBV6-3 and TRBJ2-7; D call uncertain. There are 14 residues in the CDR3. Germline V gives CDR1 MNHEY, CDR2 SVGEGT. Between the trimmed V and J ends, which lost 4 bases and 1 base, there was a span of 11 bases. The CDR3 here is CASSSAVVSYEQYF. The DNA of the CDR3 is TGTGCCAGCAGTTCTGCGGTCGTTTCCTACGAGCAGTACTTC.

This clonotype was counted at least ten times. The V and J genes are TRBV5-1 and TRBJ2-2, with TRBD2 matching over 11 bases. V was pared by 3 bases and J by 5 bases, with 15 bases of the junction left unmatched. The CDR3 consists of 19 residues. Looked up from germline, CDR1 is SGHRS and CDR2 is YFSETQ. In DNA form, the CDR3 reads TGCGCCAGCAGCTCCGACCCCGGGACTAGCGGAGGCAGGACCGGGGAGCTGTTTTTT. This translates into CASSSDPGTSGGRTGELFF.

V usage is TRBV7-9 and J usage is TRBJ2-1; perhaps TRBD2 as D (6 bases). CDR1 and CDR2 (germline): SEHNR, FQNEAQ (reference sequence). CDR3 length: 11 amino acids. Trimming removed 11 bases from V and 9 bases from J, with 14 bases in between. CDR3 coding DNA: TGTGCCGGGACTGGAACTGTTGAGCAGTTCTTC. Its translation: CAGTGTVEQFF.